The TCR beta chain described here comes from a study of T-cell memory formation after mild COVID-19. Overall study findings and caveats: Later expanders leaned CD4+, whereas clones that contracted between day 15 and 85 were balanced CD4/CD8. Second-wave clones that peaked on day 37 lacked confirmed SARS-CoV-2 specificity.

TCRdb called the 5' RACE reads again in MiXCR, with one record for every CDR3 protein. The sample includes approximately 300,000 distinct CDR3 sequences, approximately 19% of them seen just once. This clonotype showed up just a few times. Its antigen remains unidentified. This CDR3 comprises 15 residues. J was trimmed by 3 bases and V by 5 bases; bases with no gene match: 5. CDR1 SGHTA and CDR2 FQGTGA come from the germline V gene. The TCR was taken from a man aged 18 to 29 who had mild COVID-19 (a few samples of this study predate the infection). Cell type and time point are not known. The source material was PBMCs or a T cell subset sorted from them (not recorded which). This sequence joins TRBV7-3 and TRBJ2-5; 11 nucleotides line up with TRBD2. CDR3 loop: CASSVIAGGKETQYF. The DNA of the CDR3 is TGTGCCAGCAGCGTGATAGCGGGGGGGAAAGAGACCCAGTACTTC.